A single sample gave rise to the 9 T cell receptor beta chains below, sequenced in a study of identifying expanded T cells in peripheral blood. Generated by immunoSEQ multiplex PCR, the TCRdb table keeps only in-frame clones and is missing some. The sample shows some 75,000 clones, roughly 88% of them seen only once. The sample taken for sequencing was blood. The receptors were sampled from a person between 18 and 69 years old in good health.

The genes are TRBV7-2 and TRBJ1-2; no definite D call. Per the germline V gene, CDR1 is SGHTA and CDR2 is FQGNSA. The germline V and J ends were trimmed by 2 bases and 3 bases, with 7 bases remaining between them. The CDR3 is made up of 13 amino acids. The CDR3 is CASSLQRYYGYTF. CDR3 nucleotides: TGTGCCAGCAGCTTACAGCGGTACTATGGCTACACCTTC.

The J gene is TRBJ1-4, the V gene TRBV28, with D maybe TRBD1 (5 bases). The CDR3 consists of 15 residues. The V gene lost 6 bases and the J gene lost 0 bases, with 11 bases spanning the gap. Germline V CDR1 and CDR2: MDHEN, SYDVKM. CDR3 in amino acids: CASSLEGPTNEKLFF. For the CDR3, the DNA is TGTGCCAGCAGCTTAGAGGGGCCAACTAATGAAAAACTGTTTTTT. Supplemented by reference TRBV28 and TRBJ1-4, the full variable domain reads DVKVTQSSRYLVKRTGEKVFLECVQDMDHENMFWYRQDPGLGLRLIYFSYDVKMKEKGDIPEGYSVSREKKERFSLILESASTNQTSMYLCASSLEGPTNEKLFFGSGTQLSVL.

This CDR3 is CSVGGRDGYTF. DNA of the CDR3: TGCAGCGTTGGGGGACGGGACGGCTACACCTTC. This sequence joins TRBV29-1 and TRBJ1-2; possibly TRBD1 for D (5 bases). Germline CDR1 reads SQVTM; CDR2 reads ANQGSEA. Trimming removed 4 bases from V and 8 bases from J, with 11 bases in between. The CDR3 spans 11 residues.

This chain connects TRBV28 to TRBJ2-3; D remains unclear. From germline, CDR1 is MDHEN and CDR2 SYDVKM. V dropped 4 bases and J dropped 1 base, with 12 bases sitting between them. The CDR3 extends over 15 amino acids. CDR3 amino acids: CASSSTTAGTDTQYF. The DNA for the CDR3 is TGTGCCAGCAGTTCCACGACGGCGGGCACAGATACGCAGTATTTT.

The V call is TRBV7-2, the J call TRBJ2-5; TRBD2 aligns across 9 bases. With V trimmed by 5 bases and J by 3 bases, 7 bases remained unmatched. This CDR3 contains 15 residues. CDR1 is SGHTA, CDR2 FQGNSA, per germline. DNA of the CDR3: TGTGCCAGCAGCCGGACTAGCGAGACAGAAGAGACCCAGTACTTC. Its protein product is CASSRTSETEETQYF.

This clone was counted a single time. The CDR3 region is CASRRGESTDTQYF. The CDR3, as DNA: TGCGCCAGCAGACGGGGGGAAAGCACAGATACGCAGTATTTT. This chain joins TRBV5-1 and TRBJ2-3, with 7 bases matching TRBD2. The germline V gene encodes CDR1 SGHRS and CDR2 YFSETQ. The V gene end was trimmed by 5 bases and the J gene end by 0 bases; junction bases not matched to a gene: 3. The CDR3 has 14 residues. Based on the CDR3 plus reference TRBV5-1 and TRBJ2-3, the full variable domain is KAGVTQTPRYLIKTRGQQVTLSCSPISGHRSVSWYQQTPGQGLQFLFEYFSETQRNKGNFPGRFSGRQFSNSRSEMNVSTLELGDSALYLCASRRGESTDTQYFGPGTRLTVL.

V gene TRBV7-9 combines with J gene TRBJ1-1; the D gene is possibly TRBD1 (5 bases). The CDR3 runs 14 residues. With 3 bases removed from V and 1 base from J, the gap between germline ends came to 9 bases. Germline assignment: CDR1 SEHNR and CDR2 FQNEAQ (reference sequence). CDR3 DNA: TGTGCCAGCAGCTTGGGGCCGCAGAACACTGAAGCTTTCTTT. Its protein product is CASSLGPQNTEAFF.

The gene calls are TRBV29-1 and TRBJ1-3; D perhaps matches TRBD1 (5 bases). Germline V gene lookup returns CDR1 SQVTM and CDR2 ANQGSEA. There are 15 residues in the CDR3. The V end was cut by 6 bases, the J end by 0 bases, with 15 bases between. The CDR3 DNA is TGCAGCGTCGCAGGGACGTCGAGCTCTGGAAACACCATATATTTT. Translation gives CSVAGTSSSGNTIYF.

This rearrangement joins TRBV4-3 to TRBJ2-3; 13 nucleotides match TRBD2. CDR3 size: 17 residues. Germline V CDR1 and CDR2: LGHNA, YSLEER. Trimming cost V 4 bases and J 2 bases; bases outside gene matches: 6. The DNA for the CDR3 is TGCGCCAGCAGCCCTATGGGGACTAGCGGGATCACAGATACGCAGTATTTT. This translates into CASSPMGTSGITDTQYF.